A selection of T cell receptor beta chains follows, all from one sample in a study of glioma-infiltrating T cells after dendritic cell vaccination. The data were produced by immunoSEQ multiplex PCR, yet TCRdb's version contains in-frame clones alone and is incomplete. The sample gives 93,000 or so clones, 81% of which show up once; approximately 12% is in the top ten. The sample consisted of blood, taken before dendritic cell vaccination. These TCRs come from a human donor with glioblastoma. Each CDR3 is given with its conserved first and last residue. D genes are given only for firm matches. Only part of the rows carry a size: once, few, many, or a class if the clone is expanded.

TGTGCCAGCAGCTCGCGGGGGGGCGAAGATACGCAGTATTTT | CASSSRGGEDTQYF | TRBJ2-3 | NA | TRBD2 | TRBV7-9
TGTGCCAGTAGATGGGGGGACCTTAGCAATCAGCCCCAGCATTTT | CASRWGDLSNQPQHF | TRBJ1-5 | NA | NA | TRBV19
TGTGCCAGCAGTTACACAGGGGAAGCTTTCTTT | CASSYTGEAFF | TRBJ1-1 | NA | NA | TRBV6-5
TGTGCCAGCAGGCCAGGGATTGCGGAGACCCAGTACTTC | CASRPGIAETQYF | TRBJ2-5 | few | NA | TRBV27
TGTGCCAGCACCCCCTCCGGTCGCGACACGACCTACGAGCAGTACTTC | CASTPSGRDTTYEQYF | TRBJ2-7 | NA | NA | TRBV2
TGTGCCAGCAGTGAATTGGGATACAGGGGCGCTGAAGCTTTCTTT | CASSELGYRGAEAFF | TRBJ1-1 | NA | TRBD1 | TRBV25-1
TGTGCCAGTAATACCGGGGAGGGTGAAGCTTTCTTT | CASNTGEGEAFF | TRBJ1-1 | NA | NA | TRBV19
TGTGCCAGCAGCTCTGACAGGGTATACGAAAAACTGTTTTTT | CASSSDRVYEKLFF | TRBJ1-4 | few | TRBD1 | TRBV7-9
TGTGCCAGCAGTGATGAGGGTAATCAGCCCCAGCATTTT | CASSDEGNQPQHF | TRBJ1-5 | NA | NA | TRBV2
TGTGCCAGTAGTCCTCGGACAGGGGGCGCGGGAGAGACCCAGTACTTC | CASSPRTGGAGETQYF | TRBJ2-5 | NA | TRBD1 | TRBV19
TGTGCCAGCAGCTTCCCAGGGACAGGGGATCGTGGCTACACCTTC | CASSFPGTGDRGYTF | TRBJ1-2 | NA | TRBD1 | TRBV7-9
TGTGCCAGCAGCTTTAGTTGGGACAACTCTGGGGCCAACGTCCTGACTTTC | CASSFSWDNSGANVLTF | TRBJ2-6 | NA | NA | TRBV7-8